These 23 T cell receptor beta chains were sequenced from one sample in a study of blood T cell repertoires in COVID-19. Profiling relied on immunoSEQ multiplex PCR, and the TCRdb table lists in-frame clones only, not all of them. The sample carries under 500,000 clones, approximately 90% recorded once. The sample was peripheral blood. All receptors come from a woman aged 25 to 39 with acute or convalescent COVID-19.

The chain employs TRBV6-5 and TRBJ1-3; D may be TRBD1 (6 bases). V was shortened by 5 bases and J by 5 bases, with 13 bases between the two germline ends. The CDR3 sequence is 14 residues long. Germline V gene lookup returns CDR1 MNHEY and CDR2 SVGAGI. The CDR3 loop is CASSRDKKRNTIYF. CDR3 in DNA: TGTGCCAGCAGTCGGGACAAAAAACGAAACACCATATATTTT.

The chain uses TRBV4-2 and TRBJ1-5; D gene unclear. This CDR3 comprises 15 residues. Germline V gene lookup returns CDR1 LGHNA and CDR2 YNFKEQ. V gave up 1 base and J gave up 1 base, with 8 bases separating them. The CDR3 loop reads CASSQGTASNQPQHF. In nucleotides, the CDR3 is TGTGCCAGCAGCCAAGGAACAGCCAGCAATCAGCCCCAGCATTTT.

V gene TRBV3-1 (or the pseudogene TRBV3-2) combines with J gene TRBJ1-3; 12 nucleotides align to TRBD1. Germline loops: CDR1 LGHDT, CDR2 YNNKEL (reference sequence). The CDR3 loop spans 17 amino acids. The J segment lost 0 bases and the V segment lost 4 bases, leaving 4 bases of the junction unmatched. This CDR3 reads CASSPRDRGLSGNTIYF. The CDR3 DNA reads as TGTGCCAGCAGCCCCCGGGACAGGGGGCTCTCTGGAAACACCATATATTTT.

J is TRBJ1-6 and V is TRBV2, with D unclear. V was cut by 8 bases and J by 4 bases, with 21 bases left in between. Germline V CDR1 and CDR2: SNHLY, FYNNEI. This CDR3 has 17 residues. CDR3 nucleotides: TGTGCCAGCTTAGACCTCCCGGGATACGGGTATAATTCACCCCTCCACTTT. Its protein is CASLDLPGYGYNSPLHF. Complete variable domain (other parts from reference TRBV2 and TRBJ1-6): EPEVTQTPSHQVTQMGQEVILRCVPISNHLYFYWYRQILGQKVEFLVSFYNNEISEKSEIFDDQFSVERPDGSNFTLKIRSTKLEDSAMYFCASLDLPGYGYNSPLHFGNGTRLTVT.

This clone was recorded once. DNA of the CDR3: TGTGCCAGCGGAAATTACAGGGCCACCTTCTCCTCACCCCTCCACTTT. Protein: CASGNYRATFSSPLHF. The chain is built from TRBV28 and TRBJ1-6, with D possibly matching TRBD1 (6 bases). From germline, CDR1 is MDHEN and CDR2 SYDVKM. The CDR3 is 16 residues long. The germline V and J ends were trimmed by 8 bases and 10 bases, with 24 bases remaining between them.

CDR3 sequence: CASSPSGGAEEQYF. In nucleotides, the CDR3 is TGTGCCAGCAGCCCCAGCGGGGGGGCAGAAGAGCAGTACTTC. The rearrangement links TRBV7-9 to TRBJ2-7; TRBD2 aligns across 10 bases. The germline V gene encodes CDR1 SEHNR and CDR2 FQNEAQ (reference sequence). Trimming cost V 5 bases and J 7 bases; bases outside gene matches: 8. There are 14 residues in the CDR3.

The count of this clone is one. The rearrangement joins TRBV7-6 to TRBJ2-7; 7 bases line up with TRBD2. The V segment lost 4 bases and the J segment 2 bases; nucleotides outside the gene matches: 5. The length of the CDR3 is 14 residues. CDR1 and CDR2 (germline): SGHVS, FNYEAQ. This CDR3 reads CASSSSGATYEQYF. CDR3 in DNA: TGTGCCAGCAGCTCGAGCGGGGCCACCTACGAGCAGTACTTC.

This clone was picked up a small number of times. The chain combines TRBV7-9 with TRBJ1-5, with D hard to call. Germline V gene data show CDR1 as SEHNR and CDR2 as FQNEAQ (reference sequence). This CDR3 has 15 amino acids. The ends were cut back, 4 bases at V and 1 base at J, with 11 bases in the middle. The CDR3 is CASSSTLGSNQPQHF. Here the CDR3 DNA reads TGTGCCAGCAGCTCAACCCTGGGCAGCAATCAGCCCCAGCATTTT.

The J gene is TRBJ1-5, the V gene TRBV7-8, with D perhaps matching TRBD1 (5 bases). V lost 10 bases, J lost 5 bases, and 18 bases lay in between. The V gene's germline CDR1 is SGHVS and CDR2 FQNEAQ. This CDR3 has 14 residues. CDR3 amino acids: CATSKQDGYQPQHF. CDR3 nucleotides: TGTGCCACCTCTAAACAGGACGGCTATCAGCCCCAGCATTTT.

The gene calls are TRBV2 and TRBJ1-3, with TRBD1 matching over 9 bases. The V gene's germline CDR1 is SNHLY and CDR2 FYNNEI. Trimming cost V 7 bases and J 4 bases; bases outside gene matches: 8. This CDR3 comprises 15 residues. In DNA form, the CDR3 reads TGTGCCAGCAAATCAGGGACAGGGTCCGGAAACACCATATATTTT. Its protein is CASKSGTGSGNTIYF.

The chain's CDR3 is CASSLMGGTHTGELFF. The CDR3 DNA reads TGTGCCAGCAGCTTAATGGGCGGGACCCACACCGGGGAGCTGTTTTTT. V is TRBV7-3 and J is TRBJ2-2; D is perhaps TRBD2 (6 bases). Germline-derived CDR1 and CDR2 are SGHTA and FQGTGA. The CDR3 extends over 16 amino acids. V dropped 1 base and J dropped 3 bases, with 12 bases sitting between them. Complete variable domain (other parts from reference TRBV7-3 and TRBJ2-2): GAGVSQTPSNKVTEKGKYVELRCDPISGHTALYWYRQSLGQGPEFLIYFQGTGAADDSGLPNDRFFAVRPEGSVSTLKIQRTERGDSAVYLCASSLMGGTHTGELFFGEGSRLTVL.

The chain links TRBV6-1 to TRBJ2-5; 7 positions match TRBD2. This CDR3 is built from 14 residues. V dropped 0 bases and J dropped 7; count of bases not matched to a gene: 5. In germline, CDR1 is MNHNS, CDR2 SASEGT. The CDR3, as DNA: TGTGCCAGCAGTGAAGCCCGCCTAGCGGCGACCCAGTACTTC. Its protein is CASSEARLAATQYF.

This chain connects TRBV2 to TRBJ2-5; TRBD2 agrees at 8 bases. The CDR3 runs to 13 residues. Per the germline V gene, CDR1 is SNHLY and CDR2 is FYNNEI. V was clipped by 11 bases and J by 5 bases; unmatched bases: 10. CDR3 bases: TGTGCCGGACAGACTAGCGCGGGGGAGACCCAGTACTTC. As protein: CAGQTSAGETQYF.

This rearrangement joins TRBV7-2 to TRBJ2-3; possible D gene TRBD2, 5 bases. The CDR3 runs to 15 residues. Germline values: CDR1 SGHTA, CDR2 FQGNSA. The germline V and J ends were trimmed by 5 bases and 4 bases, with 16 bases remaining between them. The CDR3 spells CASSPLPRVPDTQYF. The DNA of the CDR3 is TGTGCCAGCAGCCCCCTCCCGAGGGTGCCAGATACGCAGTATTTT.

CDR3 protein: CASSWGSGSNTGELFF. For the CDR3, the DNA is TGTGCCAGCAGCTGGGGTTCGGGGTCGAACACCGGGGAGCTGTTTTTT. V and J are TRBV11-2 and TRBJ2-2; a possible D gene is TRBD2 (5 bases). Trimming took off 4 bases at V and 0 bases at J, with 12 bases between the two ends. The length of the CDR3 is 16 residues. Germline CDR1 and CDR2: SGHAT and FQNNGV.

The rearrangement links TRBV10-3 to TRBJ1-4; tentatively, D is TRBD1 (5 bases). Trimming took 6 bases from V and 5 from J, leaving 16 bases between them. The CDR3 is 15 residues long. In germline, CDR1 is ENHRY, CDR2 SYGVKD. CDR3 sequence (DNA): TGTGCCATCAGGAGCGACAGAAAAATAAATGAAAAACTGTTTTTT. It is translated as CAIRSDRKINEKLFF.

The chain employs TRBV6-4 and TRBJ1-1; D not resolved. Germline loops: CDR1 MRHNA, CDR2 SNTAGT. Trimming cost V 5 bases and J 1 base, with 8 bases left between them. The CDR3 is made up of 13 amino acids. CDR3 loop: CASSLYSNTEAFF. The CDR3 bases are TGTGCCAGCAGTCTATATTCGAACACTGAAGCTTTCTTT.

This clone occurred once. The chain joins TRBV3-1 (or the pseudogene TRBV3-2) to TRBJ1-1, with D possibly being TRBD1 (5 bases). This CDR3 spans 15 amino acids. Between the trimmed V and J ends, which lost 0 bases and 3 bases, there was a span of 11 bases. The germline gives CDR1 LGHDT, CDR2 YNNKEL (reference sequence). CDR3 protein: CASSQELRVYTEAFF. The DNA of the CDR3 is TGTGCCAGCAGCCAAGAACTCAGGGTTTACACTGAAGCTTTCTTT.

The chain couples TRBV27 to TRBJ2-5, with TRBD2 as a possible D gene (6 bases). From germline, CDR1 is MNHEY and CDR2 SMNVEV (reference sequence). The CDR3 loop spans 14 amino acids. The V end lost 2 bases, the J end lost 1 base, and 8 bases lay between the germline ends. CDR3 DNA sequence: TGTGCCAGCAGTTTACTAGCGACCCAAGAGACCCAGTACTTC. Translation gives CASSLLATQETQYF.

The chain uses TRBV4-1 and TRBJ2-2; a possible D gene is TRBD1 (6 bases). The length of the CDR3 is 18 residues. Germline V gene data show CDR1 as MGHRA and CDR2 as YSYEKL. Trimming took off 1 base at V and 3 bases at J, with 18 bases between the two ends. The DNA of the CDR3 is TGCGCCAGCAGCCAAGTATCAGCAAGGGGACAACACACCGGGGAGCTGTTTTTT. Amino acid sequence: CASSQVSARGQHTGELFF.

This chain links TRBV6-1 with TRBJ1-1; 8 bases line up with TRBD1. The V gene end was trimmed by 3 bases and the J gene end by 3 bases; junction bases not matched to a gene: 3. Germline CDR1 MNHNS, CDR2 SASEGT. This CDR3 has 14 residues. CDR3 loop: CASSDRGRHTEAFF. The DNA of the CDR3 is TGTGCCAGCAGTGACAGGGGGCGACACACTGAAGCTTTCTTT.

The J gene is TRBJ1-2, the V gene TRBV6-5; no clear D gene. The CDR3 consists of 14 residues. From germline, CDR1 is MNHEY and CDR2 SVGAGI. V was clipped by 7 bases and J by 2 bases, with 14 bases between them. The CDR3 bases are TGTGCCAGCAAGGGTGGCGGGGTGAACTATGGCTACACCTTC. It is translated as CASKGGGVNYGYTF.

The CDR3 here is CASRDGQFNTGELFF. The CDR3, as DNA: TGCGCCAGCAGGGATGGACAGTTTAACACCGGGGAGCTGTTTTTT. The rearrangement uses TRBV4-1 and TRBJ2-2, with D maybe TRBD1 (6 bases). Trimming stripped 6 bases from V and 2 bases from J, with 13 bases between. The CDR3 contains 15 residues. CDR1 and CDR2 from the germline V gene are MGHRA and YSYEKL.